What follows describes a single TCR beta chain. From the RT-PCR reads, TCRdb called clonotypes with MiXCR, one entry per CDR3 protein. This table holds under 200,000 distinct CDR3 sequences, about 24% found once. Germline lookup yields CDR1 SGHRS and CDR2 YFSETQ. The length of the CDR3 is 15 residues. V lost 3 bases, J lost 5 bases, and 5 bases stayed unmatched. This specimen comes from a study of patients and donors after allogeneic stem cell transplantation. Material: blood, either unsorted or a sorted T cell fraction (not recorded which). J is TRBJ1-4 and V is TRBV5-1; TRBD1 agrees at 9 bases. The sequence derives from a human donor who was either an allogeneic HSCT recipient or a stem cell or donor lymphocyte infusion donor (not recorded which). It is not recorded whose cells these are; they may come from a transplant donor. The CDR3 reads CASSSSGTGNEKLFF. For the CDR3, the DNA is TGCGCCAGCAGCTCTTCCGGGACAGGGAATGAAAAACTGTTTTTT. The variable domain in full, with the rest retrieved from reference TRBV5-1 and TRBJ1-4, is KAGVTQTPRYLIKTRGQQVTLSCSPISGHRSVSWYQQTPGQGLQFLFEYFSETQRNKGNFPGRFSGRQFSNSRSEMNVSTLELGDSALYLCASSSSGTGNEKLFFGSGTQLSVL.